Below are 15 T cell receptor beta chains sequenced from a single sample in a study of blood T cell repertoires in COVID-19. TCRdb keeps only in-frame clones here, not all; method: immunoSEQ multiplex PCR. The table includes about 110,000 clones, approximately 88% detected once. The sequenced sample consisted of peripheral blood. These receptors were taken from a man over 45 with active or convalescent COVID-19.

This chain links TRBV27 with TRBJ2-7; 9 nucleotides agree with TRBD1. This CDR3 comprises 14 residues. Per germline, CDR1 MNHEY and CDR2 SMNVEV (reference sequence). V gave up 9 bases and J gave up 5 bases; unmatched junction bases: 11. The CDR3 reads CASSSGTGTHEQYF. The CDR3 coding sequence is TGTGCCAGTTCTTCCGGGACAGGGACCCACGAGCAGTACTTC.

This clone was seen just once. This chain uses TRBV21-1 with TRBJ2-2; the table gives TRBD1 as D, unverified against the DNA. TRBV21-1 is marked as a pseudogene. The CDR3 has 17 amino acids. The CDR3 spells CASSKALLGTAAGELFF. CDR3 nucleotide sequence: TGTGCCAGCAGCAAAGCGCTTCTCGGGACAGCGGCGGGGGAGCTGTTTTTT.

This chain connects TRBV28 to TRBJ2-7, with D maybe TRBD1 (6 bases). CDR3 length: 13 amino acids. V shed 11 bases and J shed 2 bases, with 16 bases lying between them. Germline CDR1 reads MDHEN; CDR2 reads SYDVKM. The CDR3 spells CAVPGTPPYEQYF. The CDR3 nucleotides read TGTGCCGTCCCCGGGACACCTCCCTACGAGCAGTACTTC.

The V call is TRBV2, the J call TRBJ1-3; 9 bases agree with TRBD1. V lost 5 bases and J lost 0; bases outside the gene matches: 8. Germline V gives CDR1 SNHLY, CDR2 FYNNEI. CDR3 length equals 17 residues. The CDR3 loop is CASSPGTGLLSGNTIYF. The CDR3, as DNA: TGTGCCAGCAGTCCCGGGACAGGGCTTCTCTCTGGAAACACCATATATTTT.

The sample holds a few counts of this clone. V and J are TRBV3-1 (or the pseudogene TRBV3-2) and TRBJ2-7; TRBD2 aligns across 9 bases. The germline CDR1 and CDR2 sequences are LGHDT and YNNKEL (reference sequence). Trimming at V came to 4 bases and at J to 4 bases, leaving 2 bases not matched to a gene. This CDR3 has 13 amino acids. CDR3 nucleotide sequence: TGTGCCAGCAGCCGAAGCGGGAGGTACGAGCAGTACTTC. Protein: CASSRSGRYEQYF.

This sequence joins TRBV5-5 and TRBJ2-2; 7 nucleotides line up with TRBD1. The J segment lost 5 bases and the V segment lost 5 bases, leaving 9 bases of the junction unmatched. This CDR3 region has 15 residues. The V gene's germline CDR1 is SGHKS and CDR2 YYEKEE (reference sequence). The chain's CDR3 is CASSFAGGETGELFF. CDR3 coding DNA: TGTGCCAGCAGTTTTGCAGGGGGAGAGACCGGGGAGCTGTTTTTT. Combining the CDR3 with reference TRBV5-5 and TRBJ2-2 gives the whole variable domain DAGVTQSPTHLIKTRGQQVTLRCSPISGHKSVSWYQQVLGQGPQFIFQYYEKEERGRGNFPDRFSARQFPNYSSELNVNALLLGDSALYLCASSFAGGETGELFFGEGSRLTVL.

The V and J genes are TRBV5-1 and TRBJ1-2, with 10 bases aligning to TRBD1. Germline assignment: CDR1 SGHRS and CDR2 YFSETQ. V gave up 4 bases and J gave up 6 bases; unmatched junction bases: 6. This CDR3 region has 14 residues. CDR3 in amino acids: CASSTTGGYNGYTF. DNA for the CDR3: TGCGCCAGCAGCACGACAGGGGGCTATAATGGCTACACCTTC.

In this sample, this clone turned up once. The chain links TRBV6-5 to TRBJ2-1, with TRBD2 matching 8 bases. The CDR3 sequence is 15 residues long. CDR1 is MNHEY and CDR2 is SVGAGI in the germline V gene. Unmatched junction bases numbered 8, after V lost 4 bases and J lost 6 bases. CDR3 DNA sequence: TGTGCCAGCAGTTTTACTGAACTAGCGGTCAATGAGCAGTTCTTC. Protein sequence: CASSFTELAVNEQFF.

CDR3 in amino acids: CASSFEAGTEAFF. The CDR3, as DNA: TGTGCCAGCAGCTTTGAGGCTGGGACTGAAGCTTTCTTT. V is TRBV7-9 and J is TRBJ1-1; D uncertain. Trimming removed 3 bases from V and 5 bases from J, with 10 bases in between. Germline CDR1 reads SEHNR; CDR2 reads FQNEAQ (reference sequence). This CDR3 spans 13 amino acids.

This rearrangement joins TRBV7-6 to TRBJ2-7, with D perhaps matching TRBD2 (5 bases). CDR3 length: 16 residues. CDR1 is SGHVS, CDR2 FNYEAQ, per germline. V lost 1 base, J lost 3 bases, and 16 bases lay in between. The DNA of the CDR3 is TGTGCCAGCAGCTTAGGTCGGGGAGAGATAGACTACGAGCAGTACTTC. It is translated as CASSLGRGEIDYEQYF.

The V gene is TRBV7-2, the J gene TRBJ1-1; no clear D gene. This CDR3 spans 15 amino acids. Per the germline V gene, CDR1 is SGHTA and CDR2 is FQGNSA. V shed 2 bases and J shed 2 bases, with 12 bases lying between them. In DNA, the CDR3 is TGTGCCAGCAGCTTAAGAGTCCAGGTAAACACTGAAGCTTTCTTT. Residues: CASSLRVQVNTEAFF.

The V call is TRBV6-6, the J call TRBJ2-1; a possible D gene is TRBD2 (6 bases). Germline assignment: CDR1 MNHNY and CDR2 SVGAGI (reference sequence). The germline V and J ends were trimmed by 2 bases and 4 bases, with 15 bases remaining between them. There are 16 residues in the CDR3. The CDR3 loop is CASSYERELSYNEQFF. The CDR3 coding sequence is TGTGCCAGCAGTTACGAACGGGAGCTCTCTTACAATGAGCAGTTCTTC.

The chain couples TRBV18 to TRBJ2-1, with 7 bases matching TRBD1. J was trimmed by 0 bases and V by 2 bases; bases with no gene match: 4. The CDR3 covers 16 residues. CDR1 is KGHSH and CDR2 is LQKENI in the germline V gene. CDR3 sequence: CASSPKTGPSYNEQFF. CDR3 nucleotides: TGTGCCAGCTCACCAAAGACAGGGCCCTCCTACAATGAGCAGTTCTTC. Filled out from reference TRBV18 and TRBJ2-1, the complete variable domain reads NAGVMQNPRHLVRRRGQEARLRCSPMKGHSHVYWYRQLPEEGLKFMVYLQKENIIDESGMPKERFSAEFPKEGPSILRIQQVVRGDSAAYFCASSPKTGPSYNEQFFGPGTRLTVL.

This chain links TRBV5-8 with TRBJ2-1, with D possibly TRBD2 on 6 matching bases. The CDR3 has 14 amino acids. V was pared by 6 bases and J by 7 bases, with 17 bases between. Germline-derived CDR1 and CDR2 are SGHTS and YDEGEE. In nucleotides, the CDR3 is TGTGCCAGCATCCTAACCCGGGAGACGAATGAGCAGTTCTTC. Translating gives CASILTRETNEQFF.

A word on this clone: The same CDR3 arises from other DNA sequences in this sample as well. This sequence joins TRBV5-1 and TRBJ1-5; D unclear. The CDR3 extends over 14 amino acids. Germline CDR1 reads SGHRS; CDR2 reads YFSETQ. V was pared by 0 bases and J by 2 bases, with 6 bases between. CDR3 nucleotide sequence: TGCGCCAGCAGCTTGGAAGGAGGCAATCAGCCCCAGCATTTT. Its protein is CASSLEGGNQPQHF.